This T cell receptor beta chain originates from a study of shared clonotypes between healthy human individuals. Clones were read by immunoSEQ multiplex PCR, and TCRdb kept only the in-frame ones, dropping some. The sample consists of 2 million to 2.5 million clones, 80% to 95% of them appearing once. Turning to this clone: Its antigen remains unidentified.

Regarding the study as a whole: Sharing across four donors was highest in naive CD4 (roughly 5%) and lowest in memory CD8 (roughly 0.4%). In general, naive subsets displayed greater estimated richness than memory subsets did. Researchers sampled blood only, noting tissue repertoires likely differ. Sharing of clonotypes among donors was expected to vary with sequencing depth.

V lost 6 bases, J lost 7 bases, and 16 bases stayed unmatched. The CDR3 has 16 residues. Germline V lookup: CDR1 MNHEY, CDR2 SMNVEV (reference sequence). The source of this sequence is a man aged 18 to 30 in good health. Some clones in this sample may be carry-over from other donors' samples. The sequencing input was naive CD4+ T cells from PBMCs. The subset is: CD45RA+ positively selected. V and J are TRBV27 and TRBJ1-2; 8 bases fit TRBD1. CDR3 protein: CASRLDRAARGSGYTF. DNA for the CDR3: TGTGCCAGCAGATTGGACAGGGCCGCAAGGGGGAGTGGCTACACCTTC.